Presented here are 25 T cell receptor beta chains from one specimen sequenced in a study of T-cell memory formation after mild COVID-19. TCRdb reprocessed the 5' RACE reads via MiXCR and lists one record per CDR3 protein. The sample lists about 350,000 distinct CDR3 sequences, 20% to 25% occurring once. The material sequenced was PBMCs or a T cell subset sorted from them (not recorded which). These receptors all come from a man between 18 and 35 years old who had mild COVID-19 (a few samples of this study predate the infection). Cell type and time point are not known.

The sample holds a few counts of this clonotype. The CDR3 protein is CASSYPIGRGRETQYF. CDR3 DNA sequence: TGTGCCAGCAGTTATCCCATTGGGCGGGGGAGGGAGACCCAGTACTTC. The chain recombines TRBV6-6 with TRBJ2-5, with 7 bases lining up with TRBD2. J was trimmed by 5 bases and V by 3 bases; bases with no gene match: 12. Germline V gene sequence: CDR1 MNHNY, CDR2 SVGAGI (reference sequence). The CDR3 is 16 residues long.

This clonotype was picked up many times. V gene TRBV12-3 or TRBV12-4 combines with J gene TRBJ1-2; D may be TRBD1 (6 bases). Trimming cost V 4 bases and J 4 bases, with 7 bases left between them. This CDR3 is 12 amino acids long. The CDR3 reads CASSSDSYGYTF. CDR3 coding DNA: TGTGCCAGCAGTTCGGACAGCTATGGCTACACCTTC.

The chain joins TRBV4-3 to TRBJ1-2; 8 bases are a match to TRBD1. The CDR3 spans 15 residues. Germline assignment: CDR1 LGHNA and CDR2 YSLEER. V trimming: 0 bases; J trimming: 5 bases; junction bases outside the gene matches: 5. CDR3 protein: CASSQEVDREYGYTF. CDR3 in DNA: TGCGCCAGCAGCCAAGAAGTGGACAGGGAATATGGCTACACCTTC.

This clonotype appeared a few times. The rearrangement links TRBV6-5 to TRBJ2-7, with 8 bases identical to TRBD1. The CDR3 consists of 14 residues. Germline CDR1 and CDR2: MNHEY and SVGAGI. V was clipped by 6 bases and J by 2 bases; unmatched bases: 6. CDR3 nucleotide sequence: TGTGCCAGCAGCCCGACAGGGGCACCCTACGAGCAGTACGTC. Protein: CASSPTGAPYEQYV.

Many counts were recorded for this clonotype. The chain links TRBV12-3 or TRBV12-4 to TRBJ1-2; D remains unclear. The CDR3 has 13 amino acids. V lost 8 bases and J 7 bases, leaving 17 bases between the germline ends. The CDR3 DNA is TGTGCCAGCTCGGCAGGCTGGAGCGGTGGCTACACCTTC. Translation gives CASSAGWSGGYTF.

The table lists this clonotype with a few counts. The V call is TRBV4-1, the J call TRBJ2-7, with 7 bases that match TRBD1. This CDR3 spans 16 amino acids. Per the germline V gene, CDR1 is MGHRA and CDR2 is YSYEKL. The ends lost 1 base at V and 4 bases at J; junction bases unmatched: 10. In DNA form, the CDR3 reads TGCGCCAGCAGCCAAGGTCCCGGGGACAGAGCTTACGAGCAGTACTTC. Encoded protein: CASSQGPGDRAYEQYF.

This clonotype came up a few times. The CDR3 is CASSGGLSNQPQHF. CDR3 DNA: TGTGCCAGCAGCGGAGGACTTAGCAATCAGCCCCAGCATTTT. V is TRBV7-2 and J is TRBJ1-5, with no clear D. There are 14 residues in the CDR3. The germline CDR1 and CDR2 sequences are SGHTA and FQGNSA. Trimming left V 5 bases short and J 0 bases short, with 8 bases between.

The gene calls are TRBV29-1 and TRBJ1-3, with TRBD1 matching over 7 bases. The J segment lost 1 base and the V segment lost 5 bases, leaving 14 bases of the junction unmatched. This CDR3 has 17 amino acids. Looked up from germline, CDR1 is SQVTM and CDR2 is ANQGSEA. For the CDR3, the DNA is TGCAGCGTTTCAACCTCGACAGGGTTTGGATCTGGAAACACCATATATTTT. Protein: CSVSTSTGFGSGNTIYF.

This chain connects TRBV7-2 to TRBJ2-3; D possibly uses TRBD1 or TRBD2 (6 bases each). Germline lookup yields CDR1 SGHTA and CDR2 FQGNSA. The CDR3 sequence is 13 residues long. Trimming took off 6 bases at V and 6 bases at J, with 13 bases between the two ends. As DNA, the CDR3 is TGTGCCAGCAGTCCGGGGGCCCGGGATACGCAGTATTTT. It yields the protein CASSPGARDTQYF.

This clonotype has a handful of counts. This chain joins TRBV29-1 and TRBJ2-5; 15 bases align to TRBD2. V lost 5 bases to trimming and J lost 5 bases; unmatched junction nucleotides: 9. Germline V gene lookup returns CDR1 SQVTM and CDR2 ANQGSEA. This CDR3 comprises 16 residues. The CDR3: CSVKMGLAGGGETQYF. For the CDR3, the DNA is TGCAGCGTTAAGATGGGACTAGCGGGGGGCGGGGAGACCCAGTACTTC.

This clonotype was picked up a small number of times. V is TRBV11-3 and J is TRBJ2-7; 11 bases are shared with TRBD1. V lost 6 bases, J lost 2 bases, and 6 bases stayed unmatched. CDR1 is SGHNT and CDR2 is YENEEA in the germline V gene. The CDR3 loop spans 15 amino acids. In DNA, the CDR3 is TGTGCCAGCAGTAGCGGACAGGGGGCCCCCTACGAGCAGTACTTC. This gives the protein CASSSGQGAPYEQYF.

J is TRBJ2-3 and V is TRBV10-3, with D perhaps assigned TRBD1 or TRBD2 (5 bases each). The V end was cut by 4 bases, the J end by 2 bases, with 10 bases between. The CDR3 has 14 residues. Germline V gene data show CDR1 as ENHRY and CDR2 as SYGVKD. The CDR3 DNA reads TGTGCCATCAGTGTCGAGGGGTTCACAGATACGCAGTATTTT. Translation: CAISVEGFTDTQYF.

This clonotype was counted ten times or more. The V gene is TRBV5-5, the J gene TRBJ2-3, with TRBD1 matching over 7 bases. The germline V gene has CDR1 SGHKS and CDR2 YYEKEE (reference sequence). The CDR3 has 15 amino acids. V was clipped by 4 bases and J by 2 bases; unmatched bases: 7. The CDR3 reads CASSQRDRYTDTQYF. The DNA for the CDR3 is TGTGCCAGCAGCCAACGGGACAGATACACAGATACGCAGTATTTT.

This chain connects TRBV11-2 to TRBJ1-2; possibly TRBD1 for D (5 bases). CDR3 length: 15 amino acids. V was pared by 0 bases and J by 7 bases, with 15 bases between. The germline V gene has CDR1 SGHAT and CDR2 FQNNGV. CDR3 nucleotides: TGTGCCAGCAGCTTAGACCGCGTTGGGGCTGGTGGCTACACCTTC. Protein product: CASSLDRVGAGGYTF.

Only a few counts were recorded for this clonotype. The V call is TRBV5-6, the J call TRBJ2-1, with D hard to call. With 1 base removed from V and 0 bases from J, the gap between germline ends came to 8 bases. There are 15 residues in the CDR3. Germline assignment: CDR1 SGHDT and CDR2 YYEEEE. The DNA of the CDR3 is TGTGCCAGCAGCTTGAACCTCATCTCCTACAATGAGCAGTTCTTC. It codes for CASSLNLISYNEQFF.

This clonotype appeared a few times. The J gene is TRBJ2-2, the V gene TRBV6-2 or TRBV6-3; 7 nucleotides match TRBD2. Germline V gives CDR1 MNHEY, CDR2 SVGEGT. This CDR3 spans 16 amino acids. Losses at the gene ends were 2 bases for V and 6 bases for J; bases not matched to a gene: 9. CDR3 DNA sequence: TGTGCCAGCAGTTACCTCCGGGGGGTCAACTCCGGGGAGCTGTTTTTT. It translates to CASSYLRGVNSGELFF.

This clonotype was counted ten times or more. This chain uses TRBV5-1 with TRBJ1-2; 9 bases fit TRBD1. The germline V gene encodes CDR1 SGHRS and CDR2 YFSETQ. J lost 3 bases, V lost 4 bases, and 7 bases had no gene match. The CDR3 loop spans 15 amino acids. In nucleotides, the CDR3 is TGCGCCAGCAGCGTTCAACAGGGGGCTGACTATGGCTACACCTTC. Translated: CASSVQQGADYGYTF.

This chain joins TRBV4-2 and TRBJ1-1; the D is unclear. The CDR3 loop spans 15 amino acids. The germline V gene has CDR1 LGHNA and CDR2 YNFKEQ. V lost 3 bases and J lost 0, with 11 bases in between. CDR3 DNA sequence: TGTGCCAGCAGCCAGAGACACGAACTGAACACTGAAGCTTTCTTT. Amino acid sequence: CASSQRHELNTEAFF.

This clonotype was recorded many times. The chain combines TRBV6-1 with TRBJ1-2, with TRBD1 matching 8 bases. CDR3 size: 12 residues. Germline CDR1 MNHNS, CDR2 SASEGT. The V and J ends lost 10 bases and 8 bases, in that order; junction bases with no gene match: 9. CDR3 sequence (DNA): TGTGCCACGGACGGACAGGGTCGGGGCTACACCTTC. Translating gives CATDGQGRGYTF.

This clonotype was observed at least ten times. This chain joins TRBV4-1 and TRBJ2-3, with D unclear. The CDR3 covers 15 residues. From germline, CDR1 is MGHRA and CDR2 YSYEKL. The V end was cut by 1 base, the J end by 1 base, with 9 bases between. This chain's CDR3 is CASSQGSDGTDTQYF. In nucleotides, the CDR3 is TGCGCCAGCAGCCAAGGCTCGGATGGCACAGATACGCAGTATTTT.

V gene TRBV5-4 combines with J gene TRBJ2-5, with 14 bases aligning to TRBD2. V shed 4 bases and J 1 base; nucleotides not matched to a gene: 3. The germline CDR1 and CDR2 sequences are SGHNT and YYREEE (reference sequence). The CDR3 runs 16 residues. CDR3 bases: TGTGCCAGCAGCCCCGGGACTAGCGGGAGCCAAGAGACCCAGTACTTC. Encoded protein: CASSPGTSGSQETQYF.

The chain has TRBV4-1 and TRBJ2-2, with D tentatively TRBD2 (6 bases). With 0 bases removed from V and 6 bases from J, the gap between germline ends came to 11 bases. The CDR3 is made up of 15 amino acids. CDR1 and CDR2 from the germline V gene are MGHRA and YSYEKL. DNA of the CDR3: TGCGCCAGCAGCCAAGAGAACTGGGGGGCCGGGGAGCTGTTTTTT. Protein sequence: CASSQENWGAGELFF.

The rearrangement links TRBV20-1 to TRBJ2-7, with D unclear. The CDR3 sequence is 13 residues long. Germline V lookup: CDR1 DFQATT, CDR2 SNEGSKA (reference sequence). V lost 0 bases and J lost 5, with 11 bases in between. The CDR3 sequence is CSARDPQLNEQYF. The CDR3 DNA follows: TGCAGTGCTAGAGATCCCCAGCTAAACGAGCAGTACTTC.

The chain combines TRBV4-3 with TRBJ1-5; no definite D call. Trimming took off 1 base at V and 2 bases at J, with 9 bases between the two ends. The CDR3 spans 15 residues. Germline CDR1 and CDR2: LGHNA and YSLEER. The CDR3 region is CASSQGRLGNQPQHF. The DNA of the CDR3 is TGCGCCAGCAGCCAAGGCCGACTGGGCAATCAGCCCCAGCATTTT.

The chain has TRBV4-1 and TRBJ1-5, with a weak D call TRBD1 (5 bases). Trimming shortened V by 0 bases and J by 6 bases, and 6 bases separated the two germline ends. The germline gives CDR1 MGHRA, CDR2 YSYEKL. There are 13 residues in the CDR3. The CDR3 loop is CASSQDGGQPQHF. CDR3 nucleotides: TGCGCCAGCAGCCAAGATGGGGGTCAGCCCCAGCATTTT.